These T cell receptor beta chains were read from a single sample in a study of T cells and Merkel cell carcinoma outcomes. Using immunoSEQ multiplex PCR, the repertoire was profiled, and TCRdb retains in-frame clones only, with some absent. The sample shows about 19,000 clones, almost 85% of them seen only once. Sequencing was carried out using tumor tissue from Merkel cell carcinoma. These receptors all stem from a human donor with Merkel cell carcinoma. Both conserved end residues are part of each CDR3. D genes are given only for firm matches. Size is omitted from some rows. Given values are once, few, many or a class for expanded clones.

cdr3_nt cdr3_aa j_call v_call d_call clone_size
TGTGCCAGCAATAAAGCGGGGGGGCCTGTTGAGCAGTTCTTC CASNKAGGPVEQFF TRBJ2-1 TRBV25-1 TRBD2 .
TGTGCCAGCAGCTTTGGTGGGGGAGGGGGGTATTATCTCCAAGAGACCCAGTACTTC CASSFGGGGGYYLQETQYF TRBJ2-5 TRBV7-9 . once
TGCGCCAGCAGCTTAACGCGGGAAGGGGAGACCCAGTACTTC CASSLTREGETQYF TRBJ2-5 TRBV5-1 . .
TGCAGCGTGGCCAGTGGGGCAGGGGTCTCCTGGGGCTACACCTTC CSVASGAGVSWGYTF TRBJ1-2 TRBV29-1 . .
TGTGCCAGCAGTTTGGACACTACGAGCGGGCAGTACTTC CASSLDTTSGQYF TRBJ2-7 TRBV27 . .
TGCGCCAGCAGCTGGAGGGGGATCACAGATACGCAGTATTTT CASSWRGITDTQYF TRBJ2-3 TRBV5-1 . .
TGTGCCAGCAGCCTTCCCTTCTCTAGTGTCACTGAAGCTTTCTTT CASSLPFSSVTEAFF TRBJ1-1 TRBV6-5 . once
TGTGCCAGCAGATTAAATGGGGCTGAAGCTTTCTTT CASRLNGAEAFF TRBJ1-1 TRBV11-2 . .
TGTGCTAGCAGCTTATGGGAGTCGGATACGCAGTATTTT CASSLWESDTQYF TRBJ2-3 TRBV7-7 . few
TGTGCCAGCAGCATCCAGGGGCCTCATCGAGGTAGCGATACGCAGTATTTT CASSIQGPHRGSDTQYF TRBJ2-3 TRBV27 . .
TGTGCCAGCAGCAGAGGCGAGACCAATCAGCCCCAGCATTTT CASSRGETNQPQHF TRBJ1-5 TRBV13 . .
TGTGCCAGCGTACATCCGACCCTTGGTAACCAAGAGACCCAGTACTTC CASVHPTLGNQETQYF TRBJ2-5 TRBV2 . .
TGTGCCAGCAGCGTAATGGGGGCGGAGAACACTGAAGCTTTCTTT CASSVMGAENTEAFF TRBJ1-1 TRBV9 . once
TGCGCCAGCAGCCTACCGGGACTTACGAACGAGCAGTACTTC CASSLPGLTNEQYF TRBJ2-7 TRBV4-1 . .
TGCGCCAGCAGCTTCGGGGGCGGTGGCTACGAGCAGTACTTC CASSFGGGGYEQYF TRBJ2-7 TRBV5-1 . .
TGTGCCAGCAGCCAAGATAGGAGGGTTACTAATGAAAAACTGTTTTTT CASSQDRRVTNEKLFF TRBJ1-4 TRBV14 . .
TGTGCCAGCAGCTCCAACGATAAGACCTACAATGAGCAGTTCTTC CASSSNDKTYNEQFF TRBJ2-1 TRBV7-9 . once
TGTGCCAGCTCACCAATAGGTATTAATGAAAAACTGTTTTTT CASSPIGINEKLFF TRBJ1-4 TRBV18 . .
TGTGCTAGCAGCTTATGGGCATGGACAAAGCAGTACTTC CASSLWAWTKQYF TRBJ2-7 TRBV7-7 . .
TGTGCCAGCGGAGGTGGGACTGAAGCTTTCTTT CASGGGTEAFF TRBJ1-1 TRBV7-9 . once
TGCGCCAGCAGCTTGGACAGGGGAGGAGGATCACCCCTCCACTTT CASSLDRGGGSPLHF TRBJ1-6 TRBV5-1 TRBD1 .
TGCGCCAGCAGCCAGAATCGAGACAGAACCAACTATGGCTACACCTTC CASSQNRDRTNYGYTF TRBJ1-2 TRBV5-1 . .
TGTGCCAGCTCTCGCTCATGGCAAGAGACCCAGTACTTC CASSRSWQETQYF TRBJ2-5 TRBV18 . .
TGTGCCAGCAGCTTCCGGGGGCCCTACAATGAGCAGTTCTTC CASSFRGPYNEQFF TRBJ2-1 TRBV7-3 . once
TGTGCCAGCAGCTTCGGAGAGACCCAGTACTTC CASSFGETQYF TRBJ2-5 TRBV11-3 . .
TGTGCCAGCGGAAGGGACTACGAGCAGTACTTC CASGRDYEQYF TRBJ2-7 TRBV6-1 . .
TGCGCCAGCAGCCAACTAGGGACAGGGCTAGATCAGTTAAATTCACTCCTCCACTTT CASSQLGTGLDQLNSLLHF TRBJ1-6 TRBV4-1 TRBD1 once
TGTGCCAGCAGTCCCATCGGGACATTCACAGATACGCAGTATTTT CASSPIGTFTDTQYF TRBJ2-3 TRBV7-9 . .
TGTGCCAGCAGTTTTCGGGGCCTTAGCAATCAGCCCCAGCATTTT CASSFRGLSNQPQHF TRBJ1-5 TRBV27 . .
TGTGCCAGCAGCCAACCCGGGATTAATGAGCAGTTCTTC CASSQPGINEQFF TRBJ2-1 TRBV11-3 . .
TGCGCCAGCAGCTTGATTGGTGGGGTAGGTGGCTACACCTTC CASSLIGGVGGYTF TRBJ1-2 TRBV5-1 . few
TGTGCTTGGATTCGGAGCGGGGTCCAAGAGACCCAGTACTTC CAWIRSGVQETQYF TRBJ2-5 TRBV30 TRBD2 .
TGTGCCAGCAGCGCCGACAGGGACTATGGCTACACCTTC CASSADRDYGYTF TRBJ1-2 TRBV11-3 TRBD1 .
TGCGCCAGCAGCTCCTCGGGACTAGCGGGGGGGCGGTTAGCAGATACGCAGTATTTT CASSSSGLAGGRLADTQYF TRBJ2-3 TRBV5-1 TRBD2 once
TGCGCCAGCAGCTGGGCGGGCCCGGGGAATTCACCCCTCCACTTT CASSWAGPGNSPLHF TRBJ1-6 TRBV5-1 . few
TGCGCCAGCAGCCAAGGACAGGGAGTCTACACCGGGGAGCTGTTTTTT CASSQGQGVYTGELFF TRBJ2-2 TRBV4-1 TRBD1 .
TGTGCCAGCAGTTACTCTCGAGGGGTTGACGGCTACACCTTC CASSYSRGVDGYTF TRBJ1-2 TRBV6-5 . .
TGTGCCAGCAGCCCCCCGCTTGGATCAGATACGCAGTATTTT CASSPPLGSDTQYF TRBJ2-3 TRBV11-2 . .
TGTGCCAGCAGTCTCCGGACTCGTAATGAGCAGTTCTTC CASSLRTRNEQFF TRBJ2-1 TRBV27 . .
TGTGCCAGCAGCCAGACAGTCGGGGGGCCCGGGGAGCTGTTTTTT CASSQTVGGPGELFF TRBJ2-2 TRBV11-3 . .
TGTGCCATCAGTGAGGTTACGGGAGCTGGGGCCAACGTCCTGACTTTC CAISEVTGAGANVLTF TRBJ2-6 TRBV10-3 . .
TGCAGTGCTAGAGAAATCGAGATTCCGTTCTTC CSAREIEIPFF TRBJ2-1 TRBV20-1 . .
TGTGCCAGCAGCTTAGGCCCGACGAACACCGGGGAGCTGTTTTTT CASSLGPTNTGELFF TRBJ2-2 TRBV11-2 . .
TGTGCCAGCAGCTTTGGCCAGGGCATAGGTGAGCAGTTCTTC CASSFGQGIGEQFF TRBJ2-1 TRBV13 . .
TGTGCCAGCAGCTCCGAAGGGGGCAGGTCCAAAAACATTCAGTACTTC CASSSEGGRSKNIQYF TRBJ2-4 TRBV7-2 TRBD1 .
TGTGCCATCAGTCTCGACAGGGAAGATACGCAGTATTTT CAISLDREDTQYF TRBJ2-3 TRBV10-3 TRBD1 once
TGCGCCAGCAGCTTGCACCAGGGGGCTAGCGGGAAAAACATTCAGTACTTC CASSLHQGASGKNIQYF TRBJ2-4 TRBV5-1 . .
TGTGCCAGCAGCCCCGGGGGGCGGCAGACCCAGTACTTC CASSPGGRQTQYF TRBJ2-5 TRBV9 . .
TGCGCCAGCAGCTTGACGGGACAGACCTACGAGCAGTACTTC CASSLTGQTYEQYF TRBJ2-7 TRBV5-1 TRBD1 .
TGCGCCAGCAGCCAATTGAACACTATGAACACTGAAGCTTTCTTT CASSQLNTMNTEAFF TRBJ1-1 TRBV4-1 . .
TGTGCCAGCAGCCTCCATTGGGACGAGCAGTACTTC CASSLHWDEQYF TRBJ2-7 TRBV7-9 . .
TGTGCCAGCAGCTTGGATTTCCGGCCTTGGGACACTGAAGCTTTCTTT CASSLDFRPWDTEAFF TRBJ1-1 TRBV5-5 . .